This T cell receptor (beta chain) was recovered during a study of blood T cells in healthy people across ages. About this clonotype: What it binds is unknown.

With a J-beta primer mix and a sample-barcoded 5' primer, a second PCR ran 7 to 11 cycles. TCRdb processed the 5' RACE reads anew with MiXCR; each CDR3 protein has one entry. Of about 1,400,000 distinct CDR3 sequences in the sample, approximately 40% are singletons; the top ten hold less than 8%. General observations from the study: A greater number of naive CD4+ cells and higher diversity distinguished long-lived donors from aged donors.

V lost 6 bases to trimming and J lost 7 bases; unmatched junction nucleotides: 4. The CDR3 has 14 residues. This chain connects TRBV12-3 or TRBV12-4 to TRBJ2-3, with TRBD2 matching over 13 bases. The sample comprised blood. This receptor was taken from a woman aged 18-29 years in good health. CDR3 nucleotides: TGTGCCAGCAGAAAGACTAGCGGGGGGTATACGCAGTATTTT. This codes for CASRKTSGGYTQYF.